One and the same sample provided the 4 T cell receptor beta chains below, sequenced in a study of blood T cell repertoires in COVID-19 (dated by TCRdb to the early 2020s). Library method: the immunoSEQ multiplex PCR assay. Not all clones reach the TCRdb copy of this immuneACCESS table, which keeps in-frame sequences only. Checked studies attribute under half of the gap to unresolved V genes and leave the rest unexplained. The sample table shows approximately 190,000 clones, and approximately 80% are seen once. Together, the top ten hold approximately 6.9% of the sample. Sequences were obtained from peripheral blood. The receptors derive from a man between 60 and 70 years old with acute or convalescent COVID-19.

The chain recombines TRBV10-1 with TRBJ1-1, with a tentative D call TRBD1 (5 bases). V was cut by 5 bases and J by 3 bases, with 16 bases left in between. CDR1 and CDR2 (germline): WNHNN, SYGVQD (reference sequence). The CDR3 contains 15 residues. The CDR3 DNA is TGCGCCAGCAGTAAAGGGGCAGTAGGGGACACTGAAGCTTTCTTT. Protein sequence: CASSKGAVGDTEAFF.

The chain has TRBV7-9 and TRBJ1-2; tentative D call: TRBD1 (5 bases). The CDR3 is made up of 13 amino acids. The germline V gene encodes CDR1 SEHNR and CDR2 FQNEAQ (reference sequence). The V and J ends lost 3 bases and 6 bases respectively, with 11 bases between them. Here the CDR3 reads CASSFAGSNGYTF. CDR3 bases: TGTGCCAGCAGCTTTGCAGGGTCAAATGGCTACACCTTC.

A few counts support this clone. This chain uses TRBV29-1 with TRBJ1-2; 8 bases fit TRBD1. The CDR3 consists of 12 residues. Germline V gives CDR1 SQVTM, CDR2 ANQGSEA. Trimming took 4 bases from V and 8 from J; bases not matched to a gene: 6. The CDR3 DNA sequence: TGCAGCGTTGGCAGGGGGCGCGGAGGCTACACCTTC. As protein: CSVGRGRGGYTF.

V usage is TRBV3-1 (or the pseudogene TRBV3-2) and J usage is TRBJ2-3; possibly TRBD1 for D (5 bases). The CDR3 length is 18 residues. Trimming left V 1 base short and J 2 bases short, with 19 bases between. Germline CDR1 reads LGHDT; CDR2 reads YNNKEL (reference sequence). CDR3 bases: TGTGCCAGCAGCCAAGGATGGCAAGGGGATGGAGTCACAGATACGCAGTATTTT. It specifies CASSQGWQGDGVTDTQYF.